The rows below give T cell receptor beta chains drawn from one sample of a study of blood T cell repertoires in COVID-19. Using immunoSEQ multiplex PCR, the repertoire was profiled, and TCRdb retains in-frame clones only, with some absent. This table holds 200,000 or so clones, almost 85% found once. Material: peripheral blood. The receptors shown here come from a woman in her 70s with active or convalescent COVID-19. The CDR3 runs from the conserved cysteine through the conserved F or W. A D gene is named only where the DNA matches it firmly. Clone size is shown for a subset of rows, as once, few, many or a class of expanded clone.

V gene	clone size	J gene	D gene	CDR3 length	CDR3 protein	CDR3 DNA
TRBV12-5	.	TRBJ1-3	.	18	CASGHPGDPSSSGNTIYF	TGTGCTAGTGGCCACCCAGGCGACCCTTCCTCCTCTGGAAACACCATATATTTT
TRBV3-1/TRBV3-2	once	TRBJ2-7	.	16	CASSQDRRGRGGAQYF	TGTGCCAGCAGCCAAGATCGGAGAGGGCGAGGTGGCGCGCAGTACTTC
TRBV20-1	.	TRBJ1-6	.	15	CSASFGASDNSPLHF	TGCAGTGCTAGTTTTGGAGCCTCGGATAATTCACCCCTCCACTTT
TRBV4-2	medium-sized	TRBJ2-1	.	15	CASSYPGTAYNEQFF	TGTGCCAGCAGCTACCCCGGTACAGCATACAATGAGCAGTTCTTC
TRBV28	.	TRBJ1-2	TRBD1	15	CASMRQGAGVYGYTF	TGTGCCAGCATGCGACAGGGGGCCGGGGTCTATGGCTACACCTTC
TRBV28	.	TRBJ2-7	.	12	CASSRQQVEQYF	TGTGCCAGCAGTCGCCAACAGGTTGAGCAGTACTTC
TRBV6-6	.	TRBJ1-4	.	12	CASRQGAEKLFF	TGTGCCAGCAGACAGGGTGCCGAAAAACTGTTTTTT
TRBV18	.	TRBJ2-7	TRBD1	14	CASSPGQDYYEQYF	TGTGCCAGCTCACCGGGACAGGACTATTACGAGCAGTACTTC
TRBV24-1	.	TRBJ2-1	TRBD2	15	CATSDGGRAVNEQFF	TGTGCCACCAGTGACGGCGGGAGGGCCGTCAATGAGCAGTTCTTC
TRBV6-5	.	TRBJ2-7	.	13	CATTMSRSYEQYF	TGTGCCACCACGATGAGCAGGTCCTACGAGCAGTACTTC
TRBV15	.	TRBJ1-2	.	13	CATSREGRGDYTF	TGTGCCACCAGCAGAGAAGGGAGGGGGGACTACACCTTC
TRBV7-6	.	TRBJ1-1	.	15	CASSLGSSLDTEAFF	TGTGCCAGCAGCTTAGGATCGAGCTTAGACACTGAAGCTTTCTTT
TRBV7-3	few	TRBJ2-3	TRBD1	17	CASSPQGAGLSTDTQYF	TGTGCCAGCAGCCCACAGGGGGCAGGCCTTAGCACAGATACGCAGTATTTT
TRBV2	.	TRBJ2-7	.	10	CASSESWQYF	TGTGCCAGCAGTGAGAGTTGGCAGTACTTC
TRBV14	.	TRBJ1-1	.	13	CASSERRGWEAFF	TGTGCCAGCAGCGAGAGGAGGGGATGGGAAGCTTTCTTT
TRBV7-9	.	TRBJ2-3	TRBD2	15	CASNKGLAGGDTQYF	TGTGCCAGCAACAAGGGGCTAGCGGGAGGAGATACGCAGTATTTT
TRBV15	.	TRBJ2-7	TRBD1	13	CATSRDRADEQYF	TGTGCCACCAGCAGGGACAGGGCTGACGAGCAGTACTTC
TRBV27	.	TRBJ2-5	TRBD2	20	CASSAISTSGRWGPQETQYF	TGTGCCAGCAGTGCGATATCGACTAGCGGGAGATGGGGCCCACAAGAGACCCAGTACTTC
TRBV5-1	.	TRBJ1-6	.	13	CASSLLSDSPLHF	TGCGCCAGCAGCTTGCTCTCTGATTCACCCCTCCACTTT
TRBV5-4	.	TRBJ2-7	.	14	CASSHNRRSYEQYF	TGTGCCAGCAGTCACAACAGGCGCTCCTACGAGCAGTACTTC
TRBV5-1	.	TRBJ2-1	.	15	CASSLTALGGNEQFF	TGCGCCAGCAGCTTGACTGCCTTGGGGGGTAATGAGCAGTTCTTC
TRBV7-8	.	TRBJ1-5	.	16	CASSPRAGAGNQPQHF	TGTGCCAGCAGCCCCCGCGCAGGGGCGGGTAATCAGCCCCAGCATTTT
TRBV6-5	.	TRBJ1-1	TRBD1	14	CASVTGGAIPEAFF	TGTGCCAGCGTAACAGGGGGCGCGATTCCTGAAGCTTTCTTT
TRBV19	.	TRBJ1-1	TRBD1	16	CASRRTGTEAQSGAFF	TGTGCCAGTAGAAGGACAGGGACTGAAGCGCAAAGTGGAGCTTTCTTT
TRBV20-1	.	TRBJ2-1	.	15	CSASASAVSYNEQFF	TGCAGTGCTAGTGCCAGCGCGGTTAGTTACAATGAGCAGTTCTTC
TRBV9	.	TRBJ1-2	TRBD1	17	CASSVAPGQGSDYGYTF	TGTGCCAGCAGCGTAGCACCGGGACAGGGGTCTGACTATGGCTACACCTTC
TRBV19	.	TRBJ2-4	TRBD1	13	CASSPGQGNIQYF	TGTGCCAGTAGCCCGGGACAGGGAAACATTCAGTACTTC
TRBV21-1	.	TRBJ2-7	.	15	CASSKVSSGNYEQYF	TGTGCCAGCAGCAAAGTTTCCAGCGGAAACTACGAGCAGTACTTC
TRBV7-2	.	TRBJ2-7	.	14	CASSARSGPYEQYF	TGTGCCAGCAGCGCCCGGAGCGGACCCTACGAGCAGTACTTC
TRBV7-2	.	TRBJ2-5	TRBD2	16	CASSLGLAGPQETQYF	TGTGCCAGCAGCTTGGGACTAGCGGGCCCTCAAGAGACCCAGTACTTC
TRBV19	.	TRBJ2-5	.	15	CASSTTWKGPETQYF	TGTGCCAGTAGCACGACGTGGAAGGGGCCAGAGACCCAGTACTTC
TRBV9	.	TRBJ2-3	.	12	CASSPRTDTQYF	TGTGCCAGCAGCCCTCGCACAGATACGCAGTATTTT
TRBV20-1	.	TRBJ1-1	.	11	CSAPRRVEAFF	TGCAGTGCCCCACGACGGGTTGAAGCTTTCTTT
TRBV5-5	.	TRBJ1-1	.	18	CASSLDRDPQERNPEAFF	TGTGCCAGCAGCTTGGACAGGGACCCGCAAGAACGTAATCCTGAAGCTTTCTTT
TRBV7-9	once	TRBJ1-2	.	15	CASSLLGQILDGYTF	TGTGCCAGCAGCTTACTCGGACAAATACTCGATGGCTACACCTTC
TRBV10-3	.	TRBJ1-1	TRBD1	15	CAIRARDRVDTEAFF	TGTGCCATTAGGGCCAGGGACAGGGTTGACACTGAAGCTTTCTTT
TRBV7-3	.	TRBJ2-1	.	14	CASSSGGTYNEQFF	TGTGCCAGCAGCTCTGGCGGGACTTACAATGAGCAGTTCTTC